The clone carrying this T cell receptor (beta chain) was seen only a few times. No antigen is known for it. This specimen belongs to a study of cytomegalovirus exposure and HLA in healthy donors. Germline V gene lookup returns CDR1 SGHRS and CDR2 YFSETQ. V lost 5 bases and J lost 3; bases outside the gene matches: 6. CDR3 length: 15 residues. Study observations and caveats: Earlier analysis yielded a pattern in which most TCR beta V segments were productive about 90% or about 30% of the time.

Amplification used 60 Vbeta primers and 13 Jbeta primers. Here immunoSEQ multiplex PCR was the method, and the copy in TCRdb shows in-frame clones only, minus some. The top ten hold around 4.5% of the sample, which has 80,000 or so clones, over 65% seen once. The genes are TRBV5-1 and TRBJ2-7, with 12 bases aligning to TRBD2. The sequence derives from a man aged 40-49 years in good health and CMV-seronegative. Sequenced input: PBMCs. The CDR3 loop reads CASSPRTSGIYEQYF. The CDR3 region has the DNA TGCGCCAGCAGTCCACGGACTAGCGGGATCTACGAGCAGTACTTC.